These 4 T cell receptor beta chains came from one sample sequenced in a study of cytomegalovirus exposure and HLA in healthy donors. Profiling relied on immunoSEQ multiplex PCR, and the TCRdb table lists in-frame clones only, not all of them. Of about 130,000 clones listed, 90% to 96% are singletons. Sequenced input: PBMCs. These receptors came from a man between 18 and 29 years old in good health and CMV-seronegative.

This chain connects TRBV29-1 to TRBJ2-7; D is uncertain. V lost 0 bases and J 4 bases, leaving 10 bases between the germline ends. CDR3 length: 13 amino acids. The germline V gene encodes CDR1 SQVTM and CDR2 ANQGSEA. The CDR3 nucleotides are TGCAGCGTTGAAGAAGGAGTAACATACGAGCAGTACTTC. It encodes CSVEEGVTYEQYF.

The chain recombines TRBV11-1 with TRBJ2-2; 7 nucleotides agree with TRBD2. The V segment lost 5 bases and the J segment 4 bases; nucleotides outside the gene matches: 10. The CDR3 is 16 residues long. CDR1 and CDR2 (germline): SGHAT, FQDESV (reference sequence). The CDR3 bases are TGTGCCAGCAGCCCGACCCTAGCGGACCCCACCGGGGAGCTGTTTTTT. Protein product: CASSPTLADPTGELFF.

This chain uses TRBV19 with TRBJ1-5; 8 nucleotides line up with TRBD1. The CDR3 extends over 23 amino acids. Germline V gene data show CDR1 as LNHDA and CDR2 as SQIVND (reference sequence). V lost 3 bases, J lost 2 bases, and 27 bases stayed unmatched. CDR3 bases: TGTGCCAGTAGTATGACGCTAGGATCGATTGGCCGTGGACAGGGAAAGGGCAATCAGCCCCAGCATTTT. Protein product: CASSMTLGSIGRGQGKGNQPQHF.

The chain carries TRBV29-1 and TRBJ2-7, with 11 nucleotides matching TRBD1. Trimming at V came to 3 bases and at J to 4 bases, leaving 5 bases not matched to a gene. The CDR3 consists of 14 residues. Germline CDR1 and CDR2: SQVTM and ANQGSEA. CDR3 nucleotides: TGCAGCGTTGAGCTCGGGACAGGGGGATACGAGCAGTACTTC. Protein product: CSVELGTGGYEQYF.